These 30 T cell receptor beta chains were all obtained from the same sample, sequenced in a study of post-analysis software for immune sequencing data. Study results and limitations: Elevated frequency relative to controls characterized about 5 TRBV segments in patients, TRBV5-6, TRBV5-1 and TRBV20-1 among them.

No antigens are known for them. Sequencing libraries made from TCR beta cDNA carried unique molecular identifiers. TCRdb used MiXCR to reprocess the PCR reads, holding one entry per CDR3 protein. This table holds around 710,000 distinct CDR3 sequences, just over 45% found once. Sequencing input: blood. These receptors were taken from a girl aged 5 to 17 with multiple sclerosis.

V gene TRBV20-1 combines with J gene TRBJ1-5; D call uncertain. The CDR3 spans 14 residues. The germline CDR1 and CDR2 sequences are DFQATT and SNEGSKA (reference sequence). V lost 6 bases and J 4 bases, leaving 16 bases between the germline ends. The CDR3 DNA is TGCAGTGCCAAAATGAAGACTGAGAATCAGCCCCAGCATTTT. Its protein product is CSAKMKTENQPQHF.

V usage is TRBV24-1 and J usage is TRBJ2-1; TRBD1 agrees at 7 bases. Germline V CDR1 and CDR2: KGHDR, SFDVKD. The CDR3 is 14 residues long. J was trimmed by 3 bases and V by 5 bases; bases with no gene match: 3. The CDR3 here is CATSGGQNYNEQFF. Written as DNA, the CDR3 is TGTGCCACCAGTGGGGGACAGAACTACAATGAGCAGTTCTTC.

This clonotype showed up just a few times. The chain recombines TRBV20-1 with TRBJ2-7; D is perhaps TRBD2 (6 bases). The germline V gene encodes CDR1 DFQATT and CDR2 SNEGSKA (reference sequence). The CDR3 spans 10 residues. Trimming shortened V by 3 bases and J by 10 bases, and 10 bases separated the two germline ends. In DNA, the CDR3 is TGCAGTGCTAGCTCCGGGGGACAGTACTTC. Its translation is CSASSGGQYF.

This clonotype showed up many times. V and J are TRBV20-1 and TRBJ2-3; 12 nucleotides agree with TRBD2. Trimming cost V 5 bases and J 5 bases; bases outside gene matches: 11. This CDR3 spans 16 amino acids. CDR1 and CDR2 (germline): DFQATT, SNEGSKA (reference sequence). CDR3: CSARRLAGDAGDTQYF. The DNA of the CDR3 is TGCAGTGCTCGACGACTAGCGGGAGATGCGGGAGATACGCAGTATTTT.

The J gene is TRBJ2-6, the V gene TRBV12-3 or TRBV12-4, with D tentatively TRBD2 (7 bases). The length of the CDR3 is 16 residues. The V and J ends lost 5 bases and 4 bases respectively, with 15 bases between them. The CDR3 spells CASSTPRGAGANVLTF. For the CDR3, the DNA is TGTGCCAGCAGTACTCCCCGGGGGGCAGGGGCCAACGTCCTGACTTTC.

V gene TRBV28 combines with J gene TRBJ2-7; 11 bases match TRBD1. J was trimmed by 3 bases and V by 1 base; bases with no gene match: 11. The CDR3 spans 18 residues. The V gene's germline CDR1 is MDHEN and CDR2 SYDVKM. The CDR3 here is CASSLSRGPGQGVYEQYF. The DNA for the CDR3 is TGTGCCAGCAGTTTATCTCGGGGGCCGGGACAGGGGGTCTACGAGCAGTACTTC.

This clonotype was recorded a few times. The CDR3 DNA is TGTGCCAGCAGGTCAGCGGGAGTAGGGTATGAGCAGTACTTC. It encodes CASRSAGVGYEQYF. V usage is TRBV27 and J usage is TRBJ2-7; 8 bases line up with TRBD2. The CDR3 totals 14 residues. The trim removed 6 bases at V and 7 bases at J, leaving 11 bases unmatched. Per germline, CDR1 MNHEY and CDR2 SMNVEV (reference sequence).

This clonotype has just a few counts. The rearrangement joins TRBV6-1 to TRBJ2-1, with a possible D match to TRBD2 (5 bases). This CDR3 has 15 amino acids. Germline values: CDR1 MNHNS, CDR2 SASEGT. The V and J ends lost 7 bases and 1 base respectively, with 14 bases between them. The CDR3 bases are TGTGCCAGCACCGAGGGAGCAGGTTCCTACAATGAGCAGTTCTTC. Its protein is CASTEGAGSYNEQFF.

CDR3 coding DNA: TGTGCCAGCAGTCCCCATAGCCCGGGACTAGCGGGAATCTACGAGCAGTACTTC. Its translation is CASSPHSPGLAGIYEQYF. This chain joins TRBV12-3 or TRBV12-4 and TRBJ2-7; 13 nucleotides agree with TRBD2. The CDR3 contains 18 residues. J was trimmed by 3 bases and V by 5 bases; bases with no gene match: 13.

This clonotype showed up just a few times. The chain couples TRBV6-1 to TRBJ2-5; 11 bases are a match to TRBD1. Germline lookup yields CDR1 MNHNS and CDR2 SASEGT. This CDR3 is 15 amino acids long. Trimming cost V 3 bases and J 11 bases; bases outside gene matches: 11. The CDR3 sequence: CASSEDRGRVGEQYF. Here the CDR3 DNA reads TGTGCCAGCAGTGAGGACAGGGGGCGCGTTGGGGAGCAGTACTTC.

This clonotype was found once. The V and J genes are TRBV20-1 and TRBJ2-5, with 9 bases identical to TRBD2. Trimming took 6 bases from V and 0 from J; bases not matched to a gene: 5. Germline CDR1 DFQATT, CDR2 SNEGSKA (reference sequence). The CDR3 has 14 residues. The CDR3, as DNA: TGCAGTGCGTCGGGACTAGCAGACCAAGAGACCCAGTACTTC. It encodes CSASGLADQETQYF.

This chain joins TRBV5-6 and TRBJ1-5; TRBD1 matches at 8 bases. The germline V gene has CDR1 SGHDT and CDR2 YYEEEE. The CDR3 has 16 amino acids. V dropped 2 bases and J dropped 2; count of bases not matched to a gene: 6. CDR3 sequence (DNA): TGTGCCAGCAGCTTCGGGACAGGAGGTGGCAATCAGCCCCAGCATTTT. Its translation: CASSFGTGGGNQPQHF.

The CDR3, as DNA: TGTGCCAGCAGTGACGCTGCCGGGGACAATAATGGCTACACCTTC. This gives the protein CASSDAAGDNNGYTF. This chain connects TRBV6-5 to TRBJ1-2; D possibly corresponds to TRBD1 (6 bases). The CDR3 runs 15 residues. Germline lookup yields CDR1 MNHEY and CDR2 SVGAGI. V was pared by 5 bases and J by 6 bases, with 19 bases between.

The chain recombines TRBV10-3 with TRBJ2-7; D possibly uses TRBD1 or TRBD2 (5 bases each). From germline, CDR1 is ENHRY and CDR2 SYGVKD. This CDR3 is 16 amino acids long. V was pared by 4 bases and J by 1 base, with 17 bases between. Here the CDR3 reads CAISGGFVDGSYEQYF. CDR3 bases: TGTGCCATCAGTGGGGGGTTCGTGGACGGATCCTACGAGCAGTACTTC.

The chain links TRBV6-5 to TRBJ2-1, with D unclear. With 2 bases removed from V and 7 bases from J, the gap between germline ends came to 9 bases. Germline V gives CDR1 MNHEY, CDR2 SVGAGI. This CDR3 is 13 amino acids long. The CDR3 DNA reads TGTGCCAGCAGTTACCAAAACTGGAATGAGCAGTTCTTC. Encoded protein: CASSYQNWNEQFF.

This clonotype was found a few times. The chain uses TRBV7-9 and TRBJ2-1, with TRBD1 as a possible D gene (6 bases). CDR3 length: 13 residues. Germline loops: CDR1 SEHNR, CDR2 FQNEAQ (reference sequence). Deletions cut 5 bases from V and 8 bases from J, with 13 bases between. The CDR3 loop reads CASSPEQGHEQFF. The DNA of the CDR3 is TGTGCCAGCAGCCCCGAACAGGGCCATGAGCAGTTCTTC.

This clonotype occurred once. In DNA, the CDR3 is TGCAGTGCTCTCGGACTAGCGGACTCCTACGAGCAGTACTTC. This encodes CSALGLADSYEQYF. The V call is TRBV20-1, the J call TRBJ2-7; 10 nucleotides line up with TRBD2. J gave up 0 bases and V 5 bases, and 4 bases lay outside the gene matches. The CDR3 is 14 amino acids. Germline-derived CDR1 and CDR2 are DFQATT and SNEGSKA (reference sequence).

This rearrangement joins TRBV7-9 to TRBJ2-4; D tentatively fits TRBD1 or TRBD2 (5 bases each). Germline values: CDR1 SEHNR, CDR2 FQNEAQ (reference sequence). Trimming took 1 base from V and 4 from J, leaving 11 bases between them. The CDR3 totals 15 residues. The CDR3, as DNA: TGTGCCAGCAGCTTAGGGCAGGGAGCGAAAAACATTCAGTACTTC. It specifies CASSLGQGAKNIQYF. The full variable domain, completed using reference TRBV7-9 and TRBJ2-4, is DTGVSQNPRHKITKRGQNVTFRCDPISEHNRLYWYRQTLGQGPEFLTYFQNEAQLEKSRLLSDRFSAERPKGSFSTLEIQRTEQGDSAMYLCASSLGQGAKNIQYFGAGTRLSVL.

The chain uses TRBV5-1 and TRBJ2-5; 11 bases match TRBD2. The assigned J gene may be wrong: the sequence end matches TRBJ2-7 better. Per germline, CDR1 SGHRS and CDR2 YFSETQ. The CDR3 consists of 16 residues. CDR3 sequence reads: CASSSGTSGGVYEQYF. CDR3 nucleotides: TGCGCCAGCAGCTCGGGGACTAGCGGCGGGGTCTACGAGCAGTACTTC.

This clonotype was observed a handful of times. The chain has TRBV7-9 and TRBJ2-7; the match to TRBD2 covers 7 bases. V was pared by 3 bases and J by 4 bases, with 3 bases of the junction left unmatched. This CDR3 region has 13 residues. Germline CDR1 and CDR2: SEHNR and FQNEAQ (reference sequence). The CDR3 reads CASSFHGGYEQYF. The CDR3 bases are TGTGCCAGCAGCTTCCACGGGGGGTACGAGCAGTACTTC.

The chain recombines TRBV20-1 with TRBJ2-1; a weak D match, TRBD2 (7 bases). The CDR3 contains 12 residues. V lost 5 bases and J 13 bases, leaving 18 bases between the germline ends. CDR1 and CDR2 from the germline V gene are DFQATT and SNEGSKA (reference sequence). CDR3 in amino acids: CSAFEGGRPQFF. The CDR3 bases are TGCAGTGCTTTCGAGGGGGGGCGCCCCCAGTTCTTC.

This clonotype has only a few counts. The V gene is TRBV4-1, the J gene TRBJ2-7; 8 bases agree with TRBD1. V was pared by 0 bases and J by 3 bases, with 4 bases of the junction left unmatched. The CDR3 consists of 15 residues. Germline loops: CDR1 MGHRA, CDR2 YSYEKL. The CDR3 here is CASSQDHGQGYEQYF. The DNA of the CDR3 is TGCGCCAGCAGCCAAGATCACGGACAGGGCTACGAGCAGTACTTC.

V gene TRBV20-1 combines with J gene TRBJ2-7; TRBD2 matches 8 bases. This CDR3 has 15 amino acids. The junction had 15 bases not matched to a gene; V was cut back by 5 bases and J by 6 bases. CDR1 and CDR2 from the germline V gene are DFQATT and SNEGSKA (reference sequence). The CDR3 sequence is CSARHPGGKKSEQYF. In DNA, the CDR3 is TGCAGTGCTCGCCACCCGGGGGGGAAGAAATCCGAGCAGTACTTC.

CDR3 coding DNA: TGTGCCGGAACCGATAGGGACATTCAGTACTTC. Translated, it gives CAGTDRDIQYF. The chain carries TRBV2 and TRBJ2-4; D gene ambiguous. Between the trimmed V and J ends, which lost 11 bases and 8 bases, there was a span of 13 bases. Germline CDR1 reads SNHLY; CDR2 reads FYNNEI. CDR3 length: 11 amino acids.

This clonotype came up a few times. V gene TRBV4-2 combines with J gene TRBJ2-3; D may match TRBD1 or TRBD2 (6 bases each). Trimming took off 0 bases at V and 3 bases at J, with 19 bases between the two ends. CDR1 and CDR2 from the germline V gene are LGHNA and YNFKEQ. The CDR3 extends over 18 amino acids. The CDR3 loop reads CASSQEALGGGGTDTQYF. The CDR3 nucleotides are TGTGCCAGCAGCCAAGAGGCCCTAGGAGGGGGAGGTACAGATACGCAGTATTTT.

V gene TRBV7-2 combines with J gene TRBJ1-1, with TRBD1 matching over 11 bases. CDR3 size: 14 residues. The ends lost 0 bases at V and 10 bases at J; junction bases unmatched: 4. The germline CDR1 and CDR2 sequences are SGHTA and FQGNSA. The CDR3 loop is CASSLARTGGLAFF. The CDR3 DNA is TGTGCCAGCAGCTTAGCGCGGACAGGGGGCCTAGCTTTCTTT.

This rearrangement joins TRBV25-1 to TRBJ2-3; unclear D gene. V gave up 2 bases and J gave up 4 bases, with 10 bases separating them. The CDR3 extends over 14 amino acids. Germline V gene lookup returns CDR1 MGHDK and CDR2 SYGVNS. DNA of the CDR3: TGTGCCAGCAGTGAAGCGTACGCCGCAGATACGCAGTATTTT. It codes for CASSEAYAADTQYF.

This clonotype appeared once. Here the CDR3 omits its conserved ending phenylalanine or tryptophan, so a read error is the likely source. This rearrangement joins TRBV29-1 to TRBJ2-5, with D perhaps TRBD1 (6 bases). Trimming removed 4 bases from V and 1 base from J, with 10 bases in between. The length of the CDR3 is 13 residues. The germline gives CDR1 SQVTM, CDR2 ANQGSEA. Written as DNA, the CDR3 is TGCAGCGTTGGGGGGCGGGTCCAAGAGACCCAGTACTGC. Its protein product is CSVGGRVQETQYC.

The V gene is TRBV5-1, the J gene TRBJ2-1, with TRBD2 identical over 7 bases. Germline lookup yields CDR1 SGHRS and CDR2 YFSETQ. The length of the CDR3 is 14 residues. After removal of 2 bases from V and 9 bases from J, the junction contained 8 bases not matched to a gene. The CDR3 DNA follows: TGCGCCAGCAGCTTTGGTGGGAGGGCCGGTGAGCAGTTCTTC. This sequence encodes CASSFGGRAGEQFF.

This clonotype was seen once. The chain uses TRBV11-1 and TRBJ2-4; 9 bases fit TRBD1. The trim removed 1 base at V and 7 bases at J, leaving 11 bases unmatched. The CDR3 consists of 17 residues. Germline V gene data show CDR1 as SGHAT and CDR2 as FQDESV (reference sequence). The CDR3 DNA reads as TGTGCCAGCAGCTTAGAAACCGGGACAGGGCTTTACAACATTCAGTACTTC. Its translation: CASSLETGTGLYNIQYF.